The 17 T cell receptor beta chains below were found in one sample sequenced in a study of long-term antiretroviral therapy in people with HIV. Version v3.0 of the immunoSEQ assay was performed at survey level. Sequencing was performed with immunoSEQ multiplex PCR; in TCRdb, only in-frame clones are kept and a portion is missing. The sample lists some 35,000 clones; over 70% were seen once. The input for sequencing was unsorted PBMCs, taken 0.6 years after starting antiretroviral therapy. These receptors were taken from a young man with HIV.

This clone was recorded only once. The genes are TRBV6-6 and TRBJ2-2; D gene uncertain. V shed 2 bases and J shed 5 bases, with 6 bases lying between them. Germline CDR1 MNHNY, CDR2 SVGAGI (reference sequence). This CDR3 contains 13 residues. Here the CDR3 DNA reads TGTGCCAGCAGTTACATAGAGACCGGGGAGCTGTTTTTT. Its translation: CASSYIETGELFF.

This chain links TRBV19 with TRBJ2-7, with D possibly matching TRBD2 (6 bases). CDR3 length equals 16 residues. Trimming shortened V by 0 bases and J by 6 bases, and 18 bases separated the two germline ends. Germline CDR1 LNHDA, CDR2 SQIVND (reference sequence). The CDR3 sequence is CASSIDLRGSRAEQYF. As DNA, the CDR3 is TGTGCCAGTAGTATAGATCTCCGGGGGAGTAGAGCCGAGCAGTACTTC.

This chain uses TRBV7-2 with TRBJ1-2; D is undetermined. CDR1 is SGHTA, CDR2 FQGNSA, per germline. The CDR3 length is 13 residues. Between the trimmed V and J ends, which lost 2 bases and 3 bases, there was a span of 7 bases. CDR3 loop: CASSLKSDYGYTF. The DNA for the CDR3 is TGTGCCAGCAGCTTAAAATCCGACTATGGCTACACCTTC. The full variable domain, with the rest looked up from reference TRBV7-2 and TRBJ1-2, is GAGVSQSPSNKVTEKGKDVELRCDPISGHTALYWYRQSLGQGLEFLIYFQGNSAPDKSGLPSDRFSAERTGGSVSTLTIQRTQQEDSAVYLCASSLKSDYGYTFGSGTRLTVV.

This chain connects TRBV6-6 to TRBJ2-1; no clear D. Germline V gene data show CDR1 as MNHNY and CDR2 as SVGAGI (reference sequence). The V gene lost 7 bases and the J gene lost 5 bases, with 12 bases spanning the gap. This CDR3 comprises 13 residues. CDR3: CASNQGPDNEQFF. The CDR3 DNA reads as TGTGCCAGCAACCAAGGGCCCGACAATGAGCAGTTCTTC.

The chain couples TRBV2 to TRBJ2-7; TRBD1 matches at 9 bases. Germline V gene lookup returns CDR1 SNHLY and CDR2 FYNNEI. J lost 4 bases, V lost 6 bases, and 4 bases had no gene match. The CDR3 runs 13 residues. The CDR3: CASRLGQGYEQYF. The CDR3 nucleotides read TGTGCCAGCAGACTGGGACAGGGTTACGAGCAGTACTTC.

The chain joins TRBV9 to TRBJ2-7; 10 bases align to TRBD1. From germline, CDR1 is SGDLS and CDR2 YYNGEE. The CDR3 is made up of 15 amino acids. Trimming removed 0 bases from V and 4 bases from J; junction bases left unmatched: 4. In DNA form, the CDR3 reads TGTGCCAGCAGCGTAGGCGGACAGGGGGGGTACGAGCAGTACTTC. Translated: CASSVGGQGGYEQYF.

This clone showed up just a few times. Here the CDR3 DNA reads TGCGCCAGCAGCCAAGTGCCAGGTATGAACACTGAAGCTTTCTTT. It yields the protein CASSQVPGMNTEAFF. The chain combines TRBV5-1 with TRBJ1-1; D is uncertain. Germline V gene lookup returns CDR1 SGHRS and CDR2 YFSETQ. The V end was cut by 4 bases, the J end by 0 bases, with 13 bases between. The CDR3 is made up of 15 amino acids.

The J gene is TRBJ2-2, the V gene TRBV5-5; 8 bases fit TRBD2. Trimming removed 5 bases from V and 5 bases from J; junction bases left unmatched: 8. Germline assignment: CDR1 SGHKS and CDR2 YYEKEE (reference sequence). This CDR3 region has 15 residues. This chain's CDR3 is CASSSTSGRTGELFF. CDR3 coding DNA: TGTGCCAGCAGTTCTACTAGCGGAAGGACCGGGGAGCTGTTTTTT.

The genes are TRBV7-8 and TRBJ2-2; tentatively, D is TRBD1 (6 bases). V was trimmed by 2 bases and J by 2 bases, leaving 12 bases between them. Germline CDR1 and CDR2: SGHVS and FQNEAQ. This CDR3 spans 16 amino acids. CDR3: CASSLRAGVNTGELFF. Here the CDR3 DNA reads TGTGCCAGCAGCTTAAGGGCAGGGGTAAACACCGGGGAGCTGTTTTTT.

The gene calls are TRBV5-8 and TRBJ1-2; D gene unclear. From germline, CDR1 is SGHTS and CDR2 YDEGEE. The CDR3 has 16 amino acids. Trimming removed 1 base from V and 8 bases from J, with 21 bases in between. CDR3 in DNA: TGTGCCAGCAGCTTGTTCAGCGGGCAACAAAGAGGAGGCTACACCTTC. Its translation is CASSLFSGQQRGGYTF.

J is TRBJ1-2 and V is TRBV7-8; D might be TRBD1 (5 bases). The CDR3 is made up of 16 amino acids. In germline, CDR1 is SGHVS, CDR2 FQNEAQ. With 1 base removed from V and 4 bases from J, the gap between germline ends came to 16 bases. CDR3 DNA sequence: TGTGCCAGCAGCTTAGTGACGGGGGAGGGCCTCTATGGCTACACCTTC. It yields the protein CASSLVTGEGLYGYTF.

The CDR3 DNA reads as TGTGCCAGCAGTGACTTAGGACAGACCTATGGCTACACCTTC. Its protein is CASSDLGQTYGYTF. J is TRBJ1-2 and V is TRBV6-6; the D gene is possibly TRBD1 (6 bases). There are 14 residues in the CDR3. Trimming took 5 bases from V and 4 from J, leaving 14 bases between them. Germline V gene lookup returns CDR1 MNHNY and CDR2 SVGAGI (reference sequence).

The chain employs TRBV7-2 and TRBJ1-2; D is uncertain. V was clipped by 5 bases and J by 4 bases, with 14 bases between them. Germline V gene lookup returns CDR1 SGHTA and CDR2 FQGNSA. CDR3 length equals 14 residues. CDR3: CASSQESDLYGYTF. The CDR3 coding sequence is TGTGCCAGCAGCCAAGAGTCCGACCTCTATGGCTACACCTTC.

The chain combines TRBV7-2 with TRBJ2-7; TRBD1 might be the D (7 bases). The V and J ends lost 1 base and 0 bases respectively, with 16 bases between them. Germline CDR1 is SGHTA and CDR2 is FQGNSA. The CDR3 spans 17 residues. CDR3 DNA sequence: TGTGCCAGCAGCTTAGGTGGGCGGGGACAGAGCTCCTACGAGCAGTACTTC. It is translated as CASSLGGRGQSSYEQYF.

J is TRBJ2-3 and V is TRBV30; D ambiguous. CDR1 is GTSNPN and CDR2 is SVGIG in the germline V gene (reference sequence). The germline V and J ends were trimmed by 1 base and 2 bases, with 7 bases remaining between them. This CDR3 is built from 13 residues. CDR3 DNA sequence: TGTGCCTGGAGTGGGACCTACACAGATACGCAGTATTTT. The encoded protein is CAWSGTYTDTQYF.

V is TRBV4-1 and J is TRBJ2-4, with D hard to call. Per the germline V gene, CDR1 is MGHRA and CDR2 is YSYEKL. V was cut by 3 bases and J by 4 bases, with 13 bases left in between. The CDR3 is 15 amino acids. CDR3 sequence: CASSQESGLKNIQYF. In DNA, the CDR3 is TGCGCCAGCAGCCAGGAATCCGGGCTTAAAAACATTCAGTACTTC.

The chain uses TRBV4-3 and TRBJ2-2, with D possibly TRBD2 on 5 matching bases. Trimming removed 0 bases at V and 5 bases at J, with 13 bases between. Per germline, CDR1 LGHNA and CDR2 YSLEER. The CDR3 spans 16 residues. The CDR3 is CASSQEWLATTGELFF. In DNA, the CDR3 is TGCGCCAGCAGCCAAGAATGGCTAGCTACAACCGGGGAGCTGTTTTTT.